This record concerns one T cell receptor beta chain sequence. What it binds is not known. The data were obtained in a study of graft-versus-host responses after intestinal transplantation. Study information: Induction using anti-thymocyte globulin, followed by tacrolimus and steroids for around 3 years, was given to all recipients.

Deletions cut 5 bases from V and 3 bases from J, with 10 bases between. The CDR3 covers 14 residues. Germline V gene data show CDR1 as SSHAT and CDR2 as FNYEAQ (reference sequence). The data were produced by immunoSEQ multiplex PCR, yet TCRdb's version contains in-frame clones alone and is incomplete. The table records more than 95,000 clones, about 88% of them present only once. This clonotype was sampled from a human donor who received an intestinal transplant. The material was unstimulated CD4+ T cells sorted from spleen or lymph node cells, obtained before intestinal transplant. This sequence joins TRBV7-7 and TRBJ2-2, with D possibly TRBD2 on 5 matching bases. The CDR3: CASSPGVYTGELFF. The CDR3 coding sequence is TGTGCCAGCAGCCCCGGGGTATACACCGGGGAGCTGTTTTTT.